The next 7 T cell receptor beta chains were all read from a single sample in a study of CD8 T cells in ankylosing spondylitis (dated by TCRdb to the late 2010s). The library was built by means of 5' RACE. Reads for this sample came from an Illumina HiSeq 2500. Through fastp at Q25 and MiXCR, TCRdb rebuilt clones from the public reads, retaining in-frame beta chains. Merged by CDR3 protein, the rows form single entries marked with the most common genes and DNA. The sample includes approximately 110,000 distinct CDR3 sequences, with less than 25% observed a single time. The ten largest clones capture 10% to 15% of the sample. Sequenced sample: synovial fluid, either unsorted or a sorted T cell fraction (not recorded which). All receptors derive from a male donor with ankylosing spondylitis.

This CDR3 is CASRANAQGYEKLFF. Written as DNA, the CDR3 is TGCGCCAGCCGAGCCAATGCACAGGGGTATGAAAAACTGTTTTTT. The chain joins TRBV4-1 to TRBJ1-4; 7 bases are a match to TRBD1. V shed 8 bases, J shed 6 bases, and the junction held 12 bases outside the gene matches. From germline, CDR1 is MGHRA and CDR2 YSYEKL. This CDR3 spans 15 amino acids.

V is TRBV11-3 and J is TRBJ1-1; D not resolved. Trimming stripped 3 bases from V and 14 bases from J, with 19 bases between. The CDR3 has 13 amino acids. Germline V gene sequence: CDR1 SGHNT, CDR2 YENEEA. The CDR3 sequence is CASSFNSRGMGFF. In DNA form, the CDR3 reads TGTGCCAGCAGCTTTAACAGCCGGGGAATGGGGTTCTTT.

V is TRBV11-3 and J is TRBJ1-1, with unresolved D. The germline V and J ends were trimmed by 7 bases and 10 bases, with 13 bases remaining between them. The CDR3 runs to 11 residues. Looked up from germline, CDR1 is SGHNT and CDR2 is YENEEA. CDR3 DNA sequence: TGTGCCAGCACCGACCGCGGTGGAGCTTTCTTT. Encoded protein: CASTDRGGAFF.

A few counts support this clonotype. The chain couples TRBV20-1 to TRBJ2-1; D perhaps matches TRBD2 (5 bases). Germline loops: CDR1 DFQATT, CDR2 SNEGSKA (reference sequence). CDR3 length: 12 amino acids. Trimming stripped 3 bases from V and 6 bases from J, with 9 bases between. This CDR3 is CSASGKLNEQFF. CDR3 nucleotides: TGCAGTGCTAGCGGGAAGCTCAATGAGCAGTTCTTC.

The gene calls are TRBV5-1 and TRBJ2-5, with 10 bases that match TRBD2. Germline loops: CDR1 SGHRS, CDR2 YFSETQ. V lost 0 bases and J lost 5; bases outside the gene matches: 10. This CDR3 spans 17 amino acids. The CDR3 sequence: CASSLVLAGAGVETQYF. The DNA for the CDR3 is TGCGCCAGCAGCTTGGTTCTAGCGGGAGCTGGCGTGGAGACCCAGTACTTC.

This clonotype was found a few times. V is TRBV2 and J is TRBJ2-7, with D possibly matching TRBD1 (5 bases). Between the trimmed V and J ends, which lost 3 bases and 3 bases, there was a span of 9 bases. This CDR3 is 13 amino acids long. The germline CDR1 and CDR2 sequences are SNHLY and FYNNEI. The CDR3 region has the DNA TGTGCCAGCAGTGACCAGGGTCTCTACGAGCAGTACTTC. Protein: CASSDQGLYEQYF. Supplemented by reference TRBV2 and TRBJ2-7, the full variable domain reads EPEVTQTPSHQVTQMGQEVILRCVPISNHLYFYWYRQILGQKVEFLVSFYNNEISEKSEIFDDQFSVERPDGSNFTLKIRSTKLEDSAMYFCASSDQGLYEQYFGPGTRLTVT.

V is TRBV6-5 and J is TRBJ2-1; 7 bases fit TRBD2. Germline V lookup: CDR1 MNHEY, CDR2 SVGAGI. Germline trimming cut 3 bases from V and 2 bases from J; bases unmatched to any gene: 4. This CDR3 has 15 residues. The CDR3 DNA sequence: TGTGCCAGCAGTTATGGGCGGGGGACCTACAATGAGCAGTTCTTC. Translating it yields CASSYGRGTYNEQFF.